This T cell receptor beta chain was captured in a study of technical replicates of blood from a few donors. The CDR3 extends over 13 amino acids. CDR1 and CDR2 (germline): LGHNA, YSLEER. V lost 2 bases, J lost 1 base, and 6 bases lay in between. Only in-frame clones appear in the TCRdb table, and some are missing; sequencing was by immunoSEQ multiplex PCR. Of around 90,000 clones in the sample, approximately 94% were seen once. The sequence was collected from a human donor in good health. The rearrangement uses TRBV4-3 and TRBJ2-7, with no clear D. Input material: T cells isolated from PBMCs. The CDR3: CASSQSLSYEQYF. CDR3 coding DNA: TGCGCCAGCAGCCAATCTTTGTCCTACGAGCAGTACTTC.